This T cell receptor beta chain was found in a study of tumor-infiltrating lymphocytes in localized non-small cell lung cancer (dated by TCRdb to the early 2020s). Regarding the complete study: Patients whose samples were collected after neoadjuvant chemotherapy, as well as both smokers and never-smokers and several histologies, were included in the cohort. Each patient provided resected tumor tissue plus uninvolved lung tissue from the same patient, with the uninvolved lung tissue described as non-adjacent to the tumor. The same patients underwent several integrated assays, with TCR sequencing performed together with flow cytometry, multiplex immunofluorescence, RNA-seq, exome sequencing and proteomics. In total, the ICON cohort consisted of roughly 150 surgical patients with localized non-small cell lung cancer who had their tumors resected. A total of roughly 50 patients were included in the paired tumor versus uninvolved lung comparison of immunoSEQ T-cell fraction. General findings and caveats noted by the study authors: Different pieces of the same tissue were used for different assays, so technical variation could not be separated from intratumor heterogeneity. Recurrence-free survival showed no association with tumor T-cell fraction from TCR sequencing (p = 0.61). In line with immunofluorescence CD3 counts, TCRbeta sequencing supported higher T cell infiltration in tumors compared with uninvolved lung tissue. The TCR-derived T-cell fraction showed no difference between the flow cytometry-defined immunotypes IM1 (good prognosis) and IM2 (poor prognosis). Assay coverage differed among patients according to how much tissue was available, so only a subset of the cohort had TCR sequencing.

Patient enrollment in ICON started in 2016, and the final patient was enrolled in September 2018. From a subcohort of some 76 patients, fresh tumor and matched uninvolved tissue were collected for in-depth immune analyses, including TCR sequencing. No cell sorting was done, and TCR sequencing was instead run on DNA isolated from bulk tissue. TCR sequencing with the immunoSEQ assay provided the T-cell fraction in tumor and uninvolved lung tissue. As for how the authors treated the data: In the survival analysis, patients were divided into a high T-cell fraction group (upper tertile) and a low T-cell fraction group (lower two tertiles), and the two groups were compared using a log-rank test. A signed-rank test was used to check for differences in T-cell fraction between paired tumor and uninvolved lung. Not all clones reach the TCRdb copy of this immuneACCESS table, which keeps in-frame sequences only. Checked studies attribute under half of the gap to unresolved V genes and leave the rest unexplained. V, J and clone size are those of that table, while D and trimming were read from the DNA. The sample table holds 15,000 or so clones, of which less than 55% were seen once. The top ten clones comprise 16% of the sample.

V is clipped by 0 bases and J by 2 bases, and the sequence between their germline boundaries is 6 bases long. CDR1 and CDR2 were assigned from the germline V gene as SGHTS and YDEGEE. Inclusive of the bounding cysteine and phenylalanine, the CDR3 is 13 residues long. Only the CDR3 DNA is retained, 39 bases long and in frame from the first base. As to this clone: It lacks a known antigen. No quality values exist for individual bases; no much larger clone is one base distant.

The chain employs TRBV5-8 and TRBJ2-7; no D gene can be assigned with confidence. Sequencing used lung tumor tissue. This receptor was taken from a human donor with non-small cell lung cancer. CDR3 loop: CASSLGIAYEQYF. The DNA sequence is TGTGCCAGCAGCTTGGGGATAGCCTACGAGCAGTACTTC.